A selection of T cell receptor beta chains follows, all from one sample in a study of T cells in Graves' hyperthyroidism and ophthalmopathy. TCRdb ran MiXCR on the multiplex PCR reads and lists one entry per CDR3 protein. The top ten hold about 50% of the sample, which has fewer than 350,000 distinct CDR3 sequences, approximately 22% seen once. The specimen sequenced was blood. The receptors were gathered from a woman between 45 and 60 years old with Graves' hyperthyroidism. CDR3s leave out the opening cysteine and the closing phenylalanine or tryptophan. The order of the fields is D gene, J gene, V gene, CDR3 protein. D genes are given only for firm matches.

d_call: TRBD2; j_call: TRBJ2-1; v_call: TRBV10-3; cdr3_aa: AISGGGSYNEQF
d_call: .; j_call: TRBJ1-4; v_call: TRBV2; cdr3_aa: ASRTAMVEKLF
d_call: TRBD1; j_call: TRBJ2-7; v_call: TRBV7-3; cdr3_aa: ASSPLPGQGYEQY
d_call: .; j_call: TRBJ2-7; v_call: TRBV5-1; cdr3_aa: ASSLGLSGDEQY
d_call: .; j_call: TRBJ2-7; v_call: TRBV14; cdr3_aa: ASSQEIGPYEQY
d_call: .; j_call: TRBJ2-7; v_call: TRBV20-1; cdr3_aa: SAWDGYEQY
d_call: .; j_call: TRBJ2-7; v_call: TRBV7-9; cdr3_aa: ASSLDSPPYEQY
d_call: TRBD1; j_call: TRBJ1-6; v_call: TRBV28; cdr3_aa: ASSPGTGGRNSPLH
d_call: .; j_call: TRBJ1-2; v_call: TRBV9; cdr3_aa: ASSVSMDRGNYGYT
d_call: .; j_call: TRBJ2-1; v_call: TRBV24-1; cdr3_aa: ATSAEGSYNEQF
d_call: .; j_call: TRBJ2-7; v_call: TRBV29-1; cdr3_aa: SVEDLPGREQY
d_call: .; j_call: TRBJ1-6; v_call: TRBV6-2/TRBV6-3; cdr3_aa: ASSRTSDDSPLH
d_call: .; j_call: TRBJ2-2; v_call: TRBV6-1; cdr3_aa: ASRTGTTNTGELF
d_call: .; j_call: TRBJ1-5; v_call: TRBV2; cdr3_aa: ASSEANSNQPQH
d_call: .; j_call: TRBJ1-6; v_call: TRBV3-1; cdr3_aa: ASSHVGPPLH
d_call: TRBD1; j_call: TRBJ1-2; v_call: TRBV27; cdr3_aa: ASSFRTGSNYGYT
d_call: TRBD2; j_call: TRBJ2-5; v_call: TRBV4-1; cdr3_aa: ASSQDKSGGLRETQY
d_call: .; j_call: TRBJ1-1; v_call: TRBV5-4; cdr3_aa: ASSLKGLDTEAF
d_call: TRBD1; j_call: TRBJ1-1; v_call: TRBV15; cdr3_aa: ATSRGQGWGTEAF
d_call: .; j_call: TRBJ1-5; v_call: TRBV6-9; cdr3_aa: ASSYSKAIGWPQH
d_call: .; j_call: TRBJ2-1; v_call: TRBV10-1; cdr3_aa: ASSGGQTNEQF
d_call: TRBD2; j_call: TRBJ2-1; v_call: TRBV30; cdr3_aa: AWTPGTSVYNEQF
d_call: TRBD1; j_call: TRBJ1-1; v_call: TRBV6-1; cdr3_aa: ASNSATGFTEAF
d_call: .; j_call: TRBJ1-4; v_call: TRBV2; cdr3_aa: ASSFRDRNEKLF
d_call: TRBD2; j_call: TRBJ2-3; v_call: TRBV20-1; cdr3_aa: SSSGRLAGGPDTQY
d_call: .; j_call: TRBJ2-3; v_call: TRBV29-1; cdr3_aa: SLRFATDTQY
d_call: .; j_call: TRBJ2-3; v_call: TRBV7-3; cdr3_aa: ASSPDADTQY